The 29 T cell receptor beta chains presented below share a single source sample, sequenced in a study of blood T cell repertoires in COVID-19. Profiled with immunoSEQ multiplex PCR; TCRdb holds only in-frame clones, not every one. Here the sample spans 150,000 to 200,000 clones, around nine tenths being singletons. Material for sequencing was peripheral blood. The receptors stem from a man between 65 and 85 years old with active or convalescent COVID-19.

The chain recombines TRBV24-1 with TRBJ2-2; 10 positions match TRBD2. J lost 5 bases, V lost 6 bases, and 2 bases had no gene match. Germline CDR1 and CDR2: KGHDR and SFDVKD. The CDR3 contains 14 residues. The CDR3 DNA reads TGTGCCACCAGTCCGGGACTAGCGACCGGGGAGCTGTTTTTT. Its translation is CATSPGLATGELFF.

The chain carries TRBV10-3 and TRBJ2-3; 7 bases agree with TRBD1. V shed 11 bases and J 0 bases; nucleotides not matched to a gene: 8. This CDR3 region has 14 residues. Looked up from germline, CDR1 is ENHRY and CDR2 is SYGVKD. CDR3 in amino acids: CAHGRGQSTDTQYF. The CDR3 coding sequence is TGTGCCCACGGAAGGGGACAGAGCACAGATACGCAGTATTTT.

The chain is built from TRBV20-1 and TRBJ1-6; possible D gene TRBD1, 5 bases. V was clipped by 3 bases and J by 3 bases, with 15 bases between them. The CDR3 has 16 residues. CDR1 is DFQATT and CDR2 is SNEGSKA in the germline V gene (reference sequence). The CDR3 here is CSASPTPGGYNSPLHF. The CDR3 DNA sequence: TGCAGTGCTAGTCCGACACCCGGGGGCTATAATTCACCCCTCCACTTT.

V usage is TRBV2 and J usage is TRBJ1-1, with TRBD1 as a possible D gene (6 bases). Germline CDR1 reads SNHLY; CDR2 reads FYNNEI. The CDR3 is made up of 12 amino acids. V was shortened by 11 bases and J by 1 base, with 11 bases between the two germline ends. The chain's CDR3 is CASRGSNTEAFF. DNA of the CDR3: TGTGCCTCCAGGGGCTCGAACACTGAAGCTTTCTTT.

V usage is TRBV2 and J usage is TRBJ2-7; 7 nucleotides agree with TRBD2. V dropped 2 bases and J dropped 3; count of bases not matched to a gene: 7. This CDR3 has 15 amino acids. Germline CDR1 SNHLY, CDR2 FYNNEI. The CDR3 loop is CASSETLAAFYEQYF. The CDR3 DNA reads TGTGCCAGCAGTGAAACGCTAGCGGCGTTCTACGAGCAGTACTTC.

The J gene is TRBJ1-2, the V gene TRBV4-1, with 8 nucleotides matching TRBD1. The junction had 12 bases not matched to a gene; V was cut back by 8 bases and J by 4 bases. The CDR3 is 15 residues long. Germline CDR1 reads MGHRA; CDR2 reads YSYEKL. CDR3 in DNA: TGCGCCAGCGGGACATCGACAGGGGTCTCCTATGGCTACACCTTC. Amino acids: CASGTSTGVSYGYTF.

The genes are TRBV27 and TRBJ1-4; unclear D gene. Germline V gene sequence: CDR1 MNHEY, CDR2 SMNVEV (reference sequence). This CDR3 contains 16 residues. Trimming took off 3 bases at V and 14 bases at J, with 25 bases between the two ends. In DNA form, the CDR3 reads TGTGCCAGCAGTTTCGCCTGGTCGGCGGGGAATTTAGGGCTGTTTTTT. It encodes CASSFAWSAGNLGLFF.

The CDR3 DNA is TGTGCCAGCAGTACTCAGGGGTTCCACGAGCAGTACTTC. It specifies CASSTQGFHEQYF. V and J are TRBV6-5 and TRBJ2-7, with TRBD1 as a possible D gene (6 bases). Trimming cost V 5 bases and J 5 bases, with 13 bases left between them. From germline, CDR1 is MNHEY and CDR2 SVGAGI. CDR3 size: 13 residues.

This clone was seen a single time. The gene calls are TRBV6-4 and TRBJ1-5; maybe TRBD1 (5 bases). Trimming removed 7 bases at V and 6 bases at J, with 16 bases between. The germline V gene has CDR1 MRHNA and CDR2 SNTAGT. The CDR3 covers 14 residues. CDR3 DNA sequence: TGTGCCAGCACCGGGGGGGTAGAGAGTCAGCCCCAGCATTTT. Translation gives CASTGGVESQPQHF.

As DNA, the CDR3 is TGTGCCACCAGCAGAGCTAAAACCTACAATGAGCAGTTCTTC. Residues: CATSRAKTYNEQFF. The rearrangement joins TRBV15 to TRBJ2-1; D gene unclear. Germline V gene sequence: CDR1 LNHNV, CDR2 YYDKDF (reference sequence). The CDR3 has 14 amino acids. V shed 1 base and J shed 2 bases, with 6 bases lying between them.

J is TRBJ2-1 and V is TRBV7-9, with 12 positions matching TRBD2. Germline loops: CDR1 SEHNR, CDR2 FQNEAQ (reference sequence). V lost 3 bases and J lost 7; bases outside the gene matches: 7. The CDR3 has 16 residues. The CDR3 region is CASSFSSGGAVNEQFF. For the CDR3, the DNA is TGTGCCAGCAGCTTTTCTAGCGGGGGGGCCGTAAATGAGCAGTTCTTC.

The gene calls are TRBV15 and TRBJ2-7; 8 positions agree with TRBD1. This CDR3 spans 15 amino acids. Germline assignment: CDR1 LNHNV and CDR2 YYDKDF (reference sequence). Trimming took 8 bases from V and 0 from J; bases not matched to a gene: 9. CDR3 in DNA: TGTGCCACCGGAAAGAATACAGGGGGCTCCTACGAGCAGTACTTC. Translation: CATGKNTGGSYEQYF.

CDR3: CASSQGRSDQPQHF. CDR3 sequence (DNA): TGTGCCAGCAGCCAAGGGAGGTCCGATCAGCCCCAGCATTTT. This chain links TRBV3-1 (or the pseudogene TRBV3-2) with TRBJ1-5; D not certain. V lost 1 base and J lost 5, with 9 bases in between. The CDR3 length is 14 residues. CDR1 and CDR2 from the germline V gene are LGHDT and YNNKEL (reference sequence).

The CDR3 is CAIGQGNQPQHF. CDR3 sequence (DNA): TGTGCCATAGGTCAGGGGAATCAGCCCCAGCATTTT. The chain links TRBV7-2 to TRBJ1-5; D possibly corresponds to TRBD1 (6 bases). The CDR3 runs 12 residues. Germline V gene data show CDR1 as SGHTA and CDR2 as FQGNSA. V shed 10 bases and J shed 4 bases, with 11 bases lying between them.

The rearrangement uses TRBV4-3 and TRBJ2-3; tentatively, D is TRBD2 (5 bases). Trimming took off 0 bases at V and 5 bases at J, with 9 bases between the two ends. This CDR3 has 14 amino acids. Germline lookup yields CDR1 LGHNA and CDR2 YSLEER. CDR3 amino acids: CASSQDEREDTQYF. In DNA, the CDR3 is TGCGCCAGCAGCCAAGATGAGAGGGAAGATACGCAGTATTTT.

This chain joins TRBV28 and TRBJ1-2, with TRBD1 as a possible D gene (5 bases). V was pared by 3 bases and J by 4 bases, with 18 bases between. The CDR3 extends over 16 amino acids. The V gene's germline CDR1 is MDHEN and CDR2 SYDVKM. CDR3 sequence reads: CASSFHGGSPIYGYTF. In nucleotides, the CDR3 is TGTGCCAGCAGTTTCCATGGGGGGTCCCCCATCTATGGCTACACCTTC.

The CDR3 DNA sequence: TGTGCCACCAGTGCCAGGGCACCTAATGAGCAGTTCTTC. Its translation: CATSARAPNEQFF. This chain uses TRBV24-1 with TRBJ2-1; D is perhaps TRBD1 (5 bases). There are 13 residues in the CDR3. Per germline, CDR1 KGHDR and CDR2 SFDVKD. Trimming cost V 5 bases and J 7 bases, with 11 bases left between them.

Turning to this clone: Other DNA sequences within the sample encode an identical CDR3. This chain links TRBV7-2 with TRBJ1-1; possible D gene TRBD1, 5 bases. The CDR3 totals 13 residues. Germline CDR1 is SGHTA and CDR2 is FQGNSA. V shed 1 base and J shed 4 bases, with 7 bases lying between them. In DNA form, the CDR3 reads TGTGCCAGCAGCTTAGGGGGGGTCACTGAAGCTTTCTTT. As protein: CASSLGGVTEAFF. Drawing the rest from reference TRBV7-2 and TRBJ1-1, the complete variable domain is GAGVSQSPSNKVTEKGKDVELRCDPISGHTALYWYRQSLGQGLEFLIYFQGNSAPDKSGLPSDRFSAERTGGSVSTLTIQRTQQEDSAVYLCASSLGGVTEAFFGQGTRLTVV.

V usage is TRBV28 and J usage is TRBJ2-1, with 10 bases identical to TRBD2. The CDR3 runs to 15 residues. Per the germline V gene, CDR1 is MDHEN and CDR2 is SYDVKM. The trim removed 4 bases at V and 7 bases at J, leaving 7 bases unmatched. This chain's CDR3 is CASSWASGSGNEQFF. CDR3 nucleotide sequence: TGTGCCAGCAGTTGGGCTAGCGGGAGTGGAAATGAGCAGTTCTTC.

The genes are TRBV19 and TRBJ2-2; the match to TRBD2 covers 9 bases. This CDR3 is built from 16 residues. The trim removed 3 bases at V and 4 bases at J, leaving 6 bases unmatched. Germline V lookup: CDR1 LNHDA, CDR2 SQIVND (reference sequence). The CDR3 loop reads CASSIGLAGLTGELFF. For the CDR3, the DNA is TGTGCCAGTAGTATCGGGCTAGCGGGACTCACCGGGGAGCTGTTTTTT. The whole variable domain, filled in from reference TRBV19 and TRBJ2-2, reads DGGITQSPKYLFRKEGQNVTLSCEQNLNHDAMYWYRQDPGQGLRLIYYSQIVNDFQKGDIAEGYSVSREKKESFPLTVTSAQKNPTAFYLCASSIGLAGLTGELFFGEGSRLTVL.

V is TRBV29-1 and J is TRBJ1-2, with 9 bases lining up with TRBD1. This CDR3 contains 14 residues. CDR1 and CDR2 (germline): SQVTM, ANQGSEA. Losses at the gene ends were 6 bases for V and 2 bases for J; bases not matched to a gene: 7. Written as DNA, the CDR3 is TGCAGCGTGTCGCTTGACAGGGGGAACTATGGCTACACCTTC. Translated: CSVSLDRGNYGYTF.

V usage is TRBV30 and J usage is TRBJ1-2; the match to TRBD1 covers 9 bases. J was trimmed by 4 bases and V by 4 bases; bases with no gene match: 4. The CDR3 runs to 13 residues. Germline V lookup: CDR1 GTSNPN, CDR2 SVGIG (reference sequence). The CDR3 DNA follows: TGTGCCTGGACTACAGGGGGCTTCTATGGCTACACCTTC. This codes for CAWTTGGFYGYTF.

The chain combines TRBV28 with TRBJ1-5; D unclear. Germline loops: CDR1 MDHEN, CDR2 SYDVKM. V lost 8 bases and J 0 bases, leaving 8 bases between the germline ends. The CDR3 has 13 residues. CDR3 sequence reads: CASSRDSNQPQHF. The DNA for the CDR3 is TGTGCCAGCTCGAGGGATAGCAATCAGCCCCAGCATTTT.

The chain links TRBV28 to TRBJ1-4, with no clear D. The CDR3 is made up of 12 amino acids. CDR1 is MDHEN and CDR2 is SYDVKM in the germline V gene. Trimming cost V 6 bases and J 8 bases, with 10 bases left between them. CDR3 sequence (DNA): TGTGCCAGCAGCCCGGTCGGGGAAAAACTGTTTTTT. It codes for CASSPVGEKLFF.

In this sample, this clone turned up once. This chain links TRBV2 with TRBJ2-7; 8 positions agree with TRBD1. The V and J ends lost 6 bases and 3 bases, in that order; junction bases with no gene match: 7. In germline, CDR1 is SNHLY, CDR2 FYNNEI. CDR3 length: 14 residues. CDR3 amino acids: CASRAGTGDYEQYF. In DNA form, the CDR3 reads TGTGCCAGCAGAGCCGGGACAGGCGACTACGAGCAGTACTTC.

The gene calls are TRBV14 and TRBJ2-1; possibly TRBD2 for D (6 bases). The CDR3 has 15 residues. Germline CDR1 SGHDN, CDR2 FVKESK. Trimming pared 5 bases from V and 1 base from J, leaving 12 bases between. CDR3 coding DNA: TGTGCCAGCAGCAGACTAGGACCTTCCTACAATGAGCAGTTCTTC. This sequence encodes CASSRLGPSYNEQFF.

DNA of the CDR3: TGTGCCAGCAGCCTCCGGGACAGGGGAAGTGGCTACACCTTC. Translating gives CASSLRDRGSGYTF. This rearrangement joins TRBV6-2 or TRBV6-3 to TRBJ1-2; 10 nucleotides agree with TRBD1. Germline-derived CDR1 and CDR2 are MNHEY and SVGEGT. The J segment lost 7 bases and the V segment lost 6 bases, leaving 8 bases of the junction unmatched. This CDR3 has 14 amino acids.

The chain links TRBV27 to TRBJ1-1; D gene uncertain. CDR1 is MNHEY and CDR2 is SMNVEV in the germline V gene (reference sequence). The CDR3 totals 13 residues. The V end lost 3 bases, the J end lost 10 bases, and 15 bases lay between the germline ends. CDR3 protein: CASSLRGADGAFF. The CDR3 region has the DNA TGTGCCAGCAGTTTGAGAGGAGCCGACGGAGCTTTCTTT.

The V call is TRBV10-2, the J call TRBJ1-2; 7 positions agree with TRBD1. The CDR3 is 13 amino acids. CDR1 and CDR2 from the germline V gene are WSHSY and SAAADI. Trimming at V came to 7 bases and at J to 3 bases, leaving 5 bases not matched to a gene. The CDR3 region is CASTAGGHYGYTF. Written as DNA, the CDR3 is TGCGCCAGCACCGCAGGGGGGCACTATGGCTACACCTTC.